This T cell receptor beta chain came from a study of blood T cell repertoires in COVID-19. Study-level information: Specimens from acute and convalescent COVID-19 originated in the United States, Italy and Spain. PBMCs, B-cell-depleted T cells, or T cells provided the cDNA or gDNA that made up the material.

Data came from immunoSEQ multiplex PCR; TCRdb stores just in-frame clones and leaves some out. In the table there are 150,000 to 200,000 clones, approximately 85% of which are singletons. The sequencing sample was made of peripheral blood. The source of this sequence is a woman of 80 years or more with acute or convalescent COVID-19.

CDR3 DNA sequence: TGTGCCAGCAGCAAAGGAGGAGAAGAGACCCAGTACTTC. This sequence encodes CASSKGGEETQYF. The chain has TRBV21-1 and TRBJ2-5; the D call of TRBD2 is as the table states it, not checked on the DNA. TRBV21-1 is a recognized pseudogene. This CDR3 contains 13 residues.